The T cell receptor beta chain under discussion was sequenced for a study of Tregs in tolerant kidney transplant recipients. The nonmyeloablative bone marrow transplants came from related graft donors, with transient mixed chimerism. Thawed PBMCs were FACS-sorted into unstimulated CD4+CD25+CD127- regulatory T cells, CD4+CD25- non-regulatory cells, CD4 and CD8 cells. Details on this clone: An end of the junction does not agree with germline; a read error may underlie this.

The method was immunoSEQ multiplex PCR; TCRdb's version includes in-frame clones alone and lacks a portion of them. The sample holds roughly 54,000 clones, roughly 90% seen once. The material sequenced was CD8+ T cells from blood (PBMCs), taken 12 months after the transplant. The TCR was taken from a human patient who received a combined kidney and bone marrow transplant. Some T cells may have come from the graft donor.

CDR3 in amino acids: CASSLVFGRNSEAFF. The DNA for the CDR3 is TGTGCCAGCAGCTTAGTCTTTGGCAGGAACAGTGAAGCTTTCTTT. V gene TRBV11-2 combines with J gene TRBJ1-1, with D hard to call. The CDR3 length is 15 residues. The germline CDR1 and CDR2 sequences are SGHAT and FQNNGV.